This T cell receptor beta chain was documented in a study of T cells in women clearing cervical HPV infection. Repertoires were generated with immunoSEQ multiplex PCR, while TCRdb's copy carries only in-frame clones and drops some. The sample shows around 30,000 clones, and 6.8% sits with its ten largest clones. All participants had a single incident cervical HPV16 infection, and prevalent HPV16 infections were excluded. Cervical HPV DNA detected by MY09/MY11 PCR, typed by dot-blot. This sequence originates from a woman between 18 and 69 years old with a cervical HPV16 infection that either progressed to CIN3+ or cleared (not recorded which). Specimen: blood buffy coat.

CDR3 amino acids: CSARALAVYSYNEQFF. CDR3 bases read: TGCAGTGCTAGAGCACTAGCGGTCTACTCCTACAATGAG. This sequence joins TRBV20-1 and TRBJ2-1; TRBD2 matches at 8 bases. The missing CDR3 end, 3 residues past where the read stops, is filled in from the germline J gene. CDR1 is DFQATT and CDR2 is SNEGSKA in the germline V gene (reference sequence). The CDR3 consists of 16 residues. Unmatched junction bases numbered 5, after V lost 1 base and J lost 0 bases.